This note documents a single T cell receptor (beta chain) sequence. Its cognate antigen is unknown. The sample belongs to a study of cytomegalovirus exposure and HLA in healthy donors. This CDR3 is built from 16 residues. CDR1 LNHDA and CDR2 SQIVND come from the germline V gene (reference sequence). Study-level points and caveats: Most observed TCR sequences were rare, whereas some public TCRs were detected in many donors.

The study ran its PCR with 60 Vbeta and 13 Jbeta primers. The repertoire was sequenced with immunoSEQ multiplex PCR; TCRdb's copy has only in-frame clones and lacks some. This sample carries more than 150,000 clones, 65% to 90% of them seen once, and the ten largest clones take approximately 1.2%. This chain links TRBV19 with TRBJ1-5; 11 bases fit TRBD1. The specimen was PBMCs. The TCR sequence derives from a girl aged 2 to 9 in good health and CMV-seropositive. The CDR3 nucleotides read TGTGCGTCAGAAGGGGGGACAGGGGGTATCAATCAGCCCCAGCATTTT. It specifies CASEGGTGGINQPQHF.